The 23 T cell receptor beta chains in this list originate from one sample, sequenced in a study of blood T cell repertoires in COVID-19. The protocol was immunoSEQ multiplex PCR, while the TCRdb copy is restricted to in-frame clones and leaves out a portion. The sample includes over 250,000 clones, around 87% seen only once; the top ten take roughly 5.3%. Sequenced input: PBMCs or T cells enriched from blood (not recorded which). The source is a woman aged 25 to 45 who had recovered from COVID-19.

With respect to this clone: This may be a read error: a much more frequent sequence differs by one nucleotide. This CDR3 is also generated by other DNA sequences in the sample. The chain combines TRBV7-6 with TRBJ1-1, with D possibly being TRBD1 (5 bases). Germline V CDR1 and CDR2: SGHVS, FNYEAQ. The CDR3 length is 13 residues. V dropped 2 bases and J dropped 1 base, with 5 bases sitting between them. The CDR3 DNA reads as TGTGCCAGCAGCTTACAGGGGAACACTGAAGCTTTCTTT. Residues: CASSLQGNTEAFF. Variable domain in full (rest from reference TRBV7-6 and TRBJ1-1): GAGVSQSPRYKVTKRGQDVALRCDPISGHVSLYWYRQALGQGPEFLTYFNYEAQQDKSGLPNDRFSAERPEGSISTLTIQRTEQRDSAMYRCASSLQGNTEAFFGQGTRLTVV.

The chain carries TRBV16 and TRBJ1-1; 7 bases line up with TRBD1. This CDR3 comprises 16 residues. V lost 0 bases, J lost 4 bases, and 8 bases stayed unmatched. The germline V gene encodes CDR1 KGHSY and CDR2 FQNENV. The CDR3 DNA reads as TGTGCCAGCAGCCAATCTTGGGCAGGGGGTAGCACTGAAGCTTTCTTT. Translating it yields CASSQSWAGGSTEAFF.

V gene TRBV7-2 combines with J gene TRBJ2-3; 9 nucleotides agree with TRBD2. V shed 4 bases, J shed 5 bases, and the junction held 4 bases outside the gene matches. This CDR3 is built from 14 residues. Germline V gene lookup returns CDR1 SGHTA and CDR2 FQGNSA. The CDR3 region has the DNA TGTGCCAGCAGCTGGGGACTAGCTGTAGATACGCAGTATTTT. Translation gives CASSWGLAVDTQYF.

The CDR3 DNA reads TGTGCCAGCAGCTTAAAGAAGATGGGCAACTCCTACGAGCAGTACTTC. Its translation: CASSLKKMGNSYEQYF. V usage is TRBV7-8 and J usage is TRBJ2-7; D gene uncertain. The CDR3 has 16 residues. Germline assignment: CDR1 SGHVS and CDR2 FQNEAQ. The V gene lost 2 bases and the J gene lost 0 bases, with 14 bases spanning the gap.

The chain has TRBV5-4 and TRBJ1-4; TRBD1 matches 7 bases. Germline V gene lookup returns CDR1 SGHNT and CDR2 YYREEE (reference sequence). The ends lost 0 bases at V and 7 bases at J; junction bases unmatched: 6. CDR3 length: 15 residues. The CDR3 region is CASSLEGGRGEKLFF. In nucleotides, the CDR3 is TGTGCCAGCAGCTTGGAAGGGGGCAGGGGTGAAAAACTGTTTTTT.

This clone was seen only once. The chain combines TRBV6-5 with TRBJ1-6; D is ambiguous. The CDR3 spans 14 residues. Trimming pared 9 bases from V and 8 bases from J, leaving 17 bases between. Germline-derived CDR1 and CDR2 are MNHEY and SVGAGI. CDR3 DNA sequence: TGTGCCAGTCGGCCCCCACAGCTGGATTCACCCCTCCACTTT. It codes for CASRPPQLDSPLHF.

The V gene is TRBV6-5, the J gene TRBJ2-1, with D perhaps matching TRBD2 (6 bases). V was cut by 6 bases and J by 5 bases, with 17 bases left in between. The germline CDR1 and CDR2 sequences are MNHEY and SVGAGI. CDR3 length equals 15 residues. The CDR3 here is CASSKPSAAHNEQFF. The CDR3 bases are TGTGCCAGCAGCAAACCTAGCGCCGCGCACAATGAGCAGTTCTTC.

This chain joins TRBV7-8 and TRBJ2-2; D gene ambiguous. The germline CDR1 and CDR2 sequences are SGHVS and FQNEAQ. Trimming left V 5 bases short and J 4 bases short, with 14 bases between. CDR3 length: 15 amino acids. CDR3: CASSPFFALTGELFF. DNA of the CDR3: TGTGCCAGCAGCCCCTTTTTTGCACTCACCGGGGAGCTGTTTTTT. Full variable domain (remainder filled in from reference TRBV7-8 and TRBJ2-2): GAGVSQSPRYKVAKRGQDVALRCDPISGHVSLFWYQQALGQGPEFLTYFQNEAQLDKSGLPSDRFFAERPEGSVSTLKIQRTQQEDSAVYLCASSPFFALTGELFFGEGSRLTVL.

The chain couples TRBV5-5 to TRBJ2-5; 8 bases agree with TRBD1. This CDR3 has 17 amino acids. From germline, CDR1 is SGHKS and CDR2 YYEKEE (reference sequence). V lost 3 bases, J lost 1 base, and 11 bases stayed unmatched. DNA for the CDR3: TGTGCCAGCAGCTCCCCGGCGGGACAGGCGAGCCAAGAGACCCAGTACTTC. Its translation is CASSSPAGQASQETQYF.

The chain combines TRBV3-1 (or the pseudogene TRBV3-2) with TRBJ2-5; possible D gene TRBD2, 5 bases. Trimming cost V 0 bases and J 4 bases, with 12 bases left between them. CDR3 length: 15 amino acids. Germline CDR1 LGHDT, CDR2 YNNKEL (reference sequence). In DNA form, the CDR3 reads TGTGCCAGCAGCCAAGATGTTGATGAGGGAGAGACCCAGTACTTC. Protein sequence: CASSQDVDEGETQYF.

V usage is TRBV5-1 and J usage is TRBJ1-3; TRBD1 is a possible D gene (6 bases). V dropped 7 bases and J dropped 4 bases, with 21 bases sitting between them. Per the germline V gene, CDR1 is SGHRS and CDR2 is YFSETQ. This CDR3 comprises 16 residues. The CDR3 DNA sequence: TGCGCCAGCGCCCCCCGGGGAGCAGGGGAAGGAAACACCATATATTTT. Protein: CASAPRGAGEGNTIYF. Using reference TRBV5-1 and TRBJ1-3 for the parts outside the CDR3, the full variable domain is KAGVTQTPRYLIKTRGQQVTLSCSPISGHRSVSWYQQTPGQGLQFLFEYFSETQRNKGNFPGRFSGRQFSNSRSEMNVSTLELGDSALYLCASAPRGAGEGNTIYFGEGSWLTVV.

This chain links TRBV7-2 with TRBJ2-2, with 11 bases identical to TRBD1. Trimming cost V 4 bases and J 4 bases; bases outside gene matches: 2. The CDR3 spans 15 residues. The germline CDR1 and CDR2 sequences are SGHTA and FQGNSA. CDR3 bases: TGTGCCAGCAGCTACGGGACAGGGGGCACCGGGGAGCTGTTTTTT. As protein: CASSYGTGGTGELFF.

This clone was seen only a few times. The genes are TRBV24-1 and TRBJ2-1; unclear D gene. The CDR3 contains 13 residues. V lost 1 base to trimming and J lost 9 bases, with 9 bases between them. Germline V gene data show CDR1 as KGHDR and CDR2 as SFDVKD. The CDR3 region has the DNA TGTGCCACCAGTGATTTCCTAGATGCTGAGCAGTTCTTC. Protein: CATSDFLDAEQFF.

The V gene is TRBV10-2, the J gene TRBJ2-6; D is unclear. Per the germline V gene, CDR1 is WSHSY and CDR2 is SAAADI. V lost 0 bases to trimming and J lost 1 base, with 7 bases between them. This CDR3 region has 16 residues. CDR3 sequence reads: CASSESRPSGANVLTF. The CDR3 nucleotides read TGCGCCAGCAGTGAGTCCAGGCCTTCTGGGGCCAACGTCCTGACTTTC.

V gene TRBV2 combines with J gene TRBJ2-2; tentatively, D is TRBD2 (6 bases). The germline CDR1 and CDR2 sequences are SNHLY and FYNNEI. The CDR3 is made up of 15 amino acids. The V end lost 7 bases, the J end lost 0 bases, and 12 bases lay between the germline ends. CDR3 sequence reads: CASIGRGTNTGELFF. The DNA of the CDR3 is TGTGCCAGCATCGGGCGGGGCACGAACACCGGGGAGCTGTTTTTT. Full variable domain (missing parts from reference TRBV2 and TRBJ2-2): EPEVTQTPSHQVTQMGQEVILRCVPISNHLYFYWYRQILGQKVEFLVSFYNNEISEKSEIFDDQFSVERPDGSNFTLKIRSTKLEDSAMYFCASIGRGTNTGELFFGEGSRLTVL.

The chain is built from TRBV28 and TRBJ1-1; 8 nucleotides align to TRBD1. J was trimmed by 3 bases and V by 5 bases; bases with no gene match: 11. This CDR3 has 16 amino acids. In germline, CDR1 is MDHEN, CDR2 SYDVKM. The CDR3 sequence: CASSKKRTGLYTEAFF. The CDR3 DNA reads TGTGCCAGCAGTAAAAAGAGGACAGGGTTGTACACTGAAGCTTTCTTT.

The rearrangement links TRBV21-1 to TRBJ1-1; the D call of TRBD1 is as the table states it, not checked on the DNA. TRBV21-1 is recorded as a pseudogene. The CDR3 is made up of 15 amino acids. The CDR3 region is CASSKVGYRGGEAFF. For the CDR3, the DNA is TGTGCCAGCAGCAAAGTAGGGTACAGGGGCGGGGAAGCTTTCTTT.

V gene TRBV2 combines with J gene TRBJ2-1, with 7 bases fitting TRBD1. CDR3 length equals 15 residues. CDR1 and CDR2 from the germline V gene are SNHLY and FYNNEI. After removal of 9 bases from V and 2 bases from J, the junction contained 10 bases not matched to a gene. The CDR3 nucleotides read TGTGCCAGTTGTTCCGCAGGGGGTACCTACAATGAGCAGTTCTTC. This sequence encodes CASCSAGGTYNEQFF. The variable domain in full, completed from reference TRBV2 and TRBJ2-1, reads EPEVTQTPSHQVTQMGQEVILRCVPISNHLYFYWYRQILGQKVEFLVSFYNNEISEKSEIFDDQFSVERPDGSNFTLKIRSTKLEDSAMYFCASCSAGGTYNEQFFGPGTRLTVL.

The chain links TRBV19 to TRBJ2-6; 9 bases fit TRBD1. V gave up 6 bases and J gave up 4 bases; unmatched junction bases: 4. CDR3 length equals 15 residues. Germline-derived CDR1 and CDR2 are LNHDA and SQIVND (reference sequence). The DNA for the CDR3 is TGTGCCAGTAGCGACAGGGGGGCGGGGGCCAACGTCCTGACTTTC. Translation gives CASSDRGAGANVLTF.

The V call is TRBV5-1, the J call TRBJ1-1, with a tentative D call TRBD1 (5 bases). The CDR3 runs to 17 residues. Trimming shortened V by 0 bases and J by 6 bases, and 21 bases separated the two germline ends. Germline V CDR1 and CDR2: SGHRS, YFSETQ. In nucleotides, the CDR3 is TGCGCCAGCAGCTTGGATGTCCTTACCGGGGGAGTTGCTGAAGCTTTCTTT. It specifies CASSLDVLTGGVAEAFF.

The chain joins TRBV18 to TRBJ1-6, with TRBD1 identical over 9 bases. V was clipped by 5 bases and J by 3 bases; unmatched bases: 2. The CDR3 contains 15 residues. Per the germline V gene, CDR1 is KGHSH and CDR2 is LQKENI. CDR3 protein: CASSRQGDYNSPLHF. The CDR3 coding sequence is TGTGCCAGCTCAAGACAGGGGGACTATAATTCACCCCTCCACTTT.

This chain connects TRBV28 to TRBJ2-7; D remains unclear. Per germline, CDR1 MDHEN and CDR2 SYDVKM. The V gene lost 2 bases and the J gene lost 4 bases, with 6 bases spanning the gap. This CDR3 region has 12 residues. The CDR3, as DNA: TGTGCCAGCAGTTTAATCTTTTACGAGCAGTACTTC. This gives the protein CASSLIFYEQYF.

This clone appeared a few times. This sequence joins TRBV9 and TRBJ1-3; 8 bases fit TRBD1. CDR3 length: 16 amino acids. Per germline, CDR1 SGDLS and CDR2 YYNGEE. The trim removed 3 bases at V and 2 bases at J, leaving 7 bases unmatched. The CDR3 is CASSAFRQGTGNTIYF. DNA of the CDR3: TGTGCCAGCAGCGCTTTTCGACAGGGGACTGGAAACACCATATATTTT.